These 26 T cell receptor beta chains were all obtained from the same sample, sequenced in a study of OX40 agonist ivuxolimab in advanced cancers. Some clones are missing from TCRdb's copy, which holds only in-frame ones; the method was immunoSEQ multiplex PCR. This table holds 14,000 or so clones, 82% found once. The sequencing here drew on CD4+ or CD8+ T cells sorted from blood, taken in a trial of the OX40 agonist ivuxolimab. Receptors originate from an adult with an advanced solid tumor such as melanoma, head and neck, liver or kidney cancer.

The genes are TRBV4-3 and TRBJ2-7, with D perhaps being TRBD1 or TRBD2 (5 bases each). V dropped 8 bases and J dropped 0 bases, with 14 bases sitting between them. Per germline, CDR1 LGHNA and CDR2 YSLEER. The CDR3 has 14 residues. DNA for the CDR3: TGCGCCAGCGTCGGGGCGGTAAGCTCCTACGAGCAGTACTTC. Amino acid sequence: CASVGAVSSYEQYF.

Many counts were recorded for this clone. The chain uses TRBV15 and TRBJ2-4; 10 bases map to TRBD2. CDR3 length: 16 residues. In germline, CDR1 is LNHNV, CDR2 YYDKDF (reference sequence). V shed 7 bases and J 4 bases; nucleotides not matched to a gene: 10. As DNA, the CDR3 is TGTGCCACCAAAACTCTAGCGGGGGAGCGGAAAAACATTCAGTACTTC. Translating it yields CATKTLAGERKNIQYF.

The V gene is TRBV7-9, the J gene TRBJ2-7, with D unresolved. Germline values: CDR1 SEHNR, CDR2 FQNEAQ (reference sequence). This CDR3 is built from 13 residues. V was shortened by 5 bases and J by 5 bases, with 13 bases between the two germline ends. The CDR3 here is CASSPQSRDEQYF. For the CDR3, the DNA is TGTGCCAGCAGCCCACAAAGTAGGGACGAGCAGTACTTC.

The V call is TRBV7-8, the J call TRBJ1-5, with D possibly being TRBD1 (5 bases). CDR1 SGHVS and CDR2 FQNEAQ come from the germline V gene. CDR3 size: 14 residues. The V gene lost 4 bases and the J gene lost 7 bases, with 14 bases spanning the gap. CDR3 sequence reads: CASSYGTPRQPQHF. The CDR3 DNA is TGTGCCAGCAGCTACGGGACCCCCAGGCAGCCCCAGCATTTT.

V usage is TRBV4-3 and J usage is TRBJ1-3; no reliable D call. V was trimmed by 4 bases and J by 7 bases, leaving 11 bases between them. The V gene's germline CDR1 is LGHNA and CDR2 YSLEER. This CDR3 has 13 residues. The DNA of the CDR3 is TGCGCCAGCAGCCCTTCCATTGGGAACACCATATATTTT. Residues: CASSPSIGNTIYF.

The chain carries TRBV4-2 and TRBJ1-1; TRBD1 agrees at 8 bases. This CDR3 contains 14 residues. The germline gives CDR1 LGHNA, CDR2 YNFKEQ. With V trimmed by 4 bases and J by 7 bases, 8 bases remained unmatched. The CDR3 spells CASSPRGQGLEAFF. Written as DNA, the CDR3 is TGTGCCAGCAGCCCACGAGGACAGGGCCTTGAAGCTTTCTTT.

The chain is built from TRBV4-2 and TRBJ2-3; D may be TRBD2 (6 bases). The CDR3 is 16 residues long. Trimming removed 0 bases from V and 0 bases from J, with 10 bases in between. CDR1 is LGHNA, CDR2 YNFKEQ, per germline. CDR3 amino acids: CASSQDLRGSTDTQYF. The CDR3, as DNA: TGTGCCAGCAGCCAAGACTTGCGGGGTAGCACAGATACGCAGTATTTT.

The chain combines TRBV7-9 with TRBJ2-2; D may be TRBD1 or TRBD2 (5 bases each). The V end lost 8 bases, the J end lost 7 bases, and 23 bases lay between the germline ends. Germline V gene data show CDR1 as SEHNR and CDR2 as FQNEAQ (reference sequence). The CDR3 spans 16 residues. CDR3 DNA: TGTGCCAGCGCAAGACCGGGGACCACTAAGGTCGGGGAGCTGTTTTTT. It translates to CASARPGTTKVGELFF.

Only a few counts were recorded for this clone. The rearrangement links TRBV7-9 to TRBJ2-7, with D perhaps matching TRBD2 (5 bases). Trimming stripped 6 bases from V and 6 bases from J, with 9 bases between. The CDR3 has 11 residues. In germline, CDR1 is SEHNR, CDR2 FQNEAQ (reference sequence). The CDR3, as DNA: TGTGCCAGCAGTCAAGAGGGCGAGCAGTACTTC. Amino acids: CASSQEGEQYF.

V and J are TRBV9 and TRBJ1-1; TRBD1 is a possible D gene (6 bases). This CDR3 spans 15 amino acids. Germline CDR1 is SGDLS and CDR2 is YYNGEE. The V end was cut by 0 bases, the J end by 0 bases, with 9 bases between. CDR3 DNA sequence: TGTGCCAGCAGCGTAGAAGGGGGGGTGAACACTGAAGCTTTCTTT. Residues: CASSVEGGVNTEAFF.

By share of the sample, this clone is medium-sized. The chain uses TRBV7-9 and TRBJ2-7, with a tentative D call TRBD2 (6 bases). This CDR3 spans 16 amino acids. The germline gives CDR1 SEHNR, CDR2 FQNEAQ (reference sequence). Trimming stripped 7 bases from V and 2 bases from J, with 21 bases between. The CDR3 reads CASTDTIGTSAYEQYF. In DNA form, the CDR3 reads TGTGCCAGCACCGATACCATTGGGACTTCAGCCTACGAGCAGTACTTC.

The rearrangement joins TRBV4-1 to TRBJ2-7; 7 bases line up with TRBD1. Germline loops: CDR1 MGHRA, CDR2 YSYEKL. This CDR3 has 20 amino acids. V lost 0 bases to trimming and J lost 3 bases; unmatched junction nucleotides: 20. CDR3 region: CASSQDETGFIRGWYYEQYF. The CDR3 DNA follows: TGCGCCAGCAGCCAAGATGAGACAGGGTTTATTCGTGGATGGTACTACGAGCAGTACTTC.

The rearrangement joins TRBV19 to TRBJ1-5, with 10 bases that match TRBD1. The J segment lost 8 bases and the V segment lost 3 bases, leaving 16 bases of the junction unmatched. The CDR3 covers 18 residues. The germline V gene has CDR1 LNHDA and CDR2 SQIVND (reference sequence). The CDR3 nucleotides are TGTGCCAGTAGTATCTTCCAGGGGGACAGGGGACCTTGGGAGCCCCAGCATTTT. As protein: CASSIFQGDRGPWEPQHF.

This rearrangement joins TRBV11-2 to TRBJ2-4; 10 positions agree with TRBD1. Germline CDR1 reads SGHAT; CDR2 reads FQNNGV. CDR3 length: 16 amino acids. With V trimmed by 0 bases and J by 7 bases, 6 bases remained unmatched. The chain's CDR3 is CASSLDLGTGANIQYF. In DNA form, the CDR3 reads TGTGCCAGCAGCTTAGATTTGGGGACAGGGGCCAACATTCAGTACTTC.

The CDR3 here is CASSSENQETQYF. In nucleotides, the CDR3 is TGTGCCAGCAGCTCTGAAAACCAAGAGACCCAGTACTTC. This chain connects TRBV5-4 to TRBJ2-5; D not resolved. V was trimmed by 3 bases and J by 0 bases, leaving 6 bases between them. Germline lookup yields CDR1 SGHNT and CDR2 YYREEE (reference sequence). This CDR3 contains 13 residues. The whole variable domain, filled in from reference TRBV5-4 and TRBJ2-5, reads ETGVTQSPTHLIKTRGQQVTLRCSSQSGHNTVSWYQQALGQGPQFIFQYYREEENGRGNFPPRFSGLQFPNYSSELNVNALELDDSALYLCASSSENQETQYFGPGTRLLVL.

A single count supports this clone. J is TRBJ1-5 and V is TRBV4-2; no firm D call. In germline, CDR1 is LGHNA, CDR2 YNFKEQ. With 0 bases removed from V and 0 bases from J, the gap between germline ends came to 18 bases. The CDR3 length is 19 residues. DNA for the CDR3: TGTGCCAGCAGCCAAGAGGATACAGACGAAAGGTTTAGCAATCAGCCCCAGCATTTT. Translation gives CASSQEDTDERFSNQPQHF.

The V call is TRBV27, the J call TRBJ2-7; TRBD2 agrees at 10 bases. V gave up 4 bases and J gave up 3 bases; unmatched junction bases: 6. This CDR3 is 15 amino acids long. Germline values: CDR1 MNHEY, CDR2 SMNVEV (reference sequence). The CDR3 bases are TGTGCCAGCAGTTCGCTAGCGGGAGAAGACTACGAGCAGTACTTC. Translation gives CASSSLAGEDYEQYF.

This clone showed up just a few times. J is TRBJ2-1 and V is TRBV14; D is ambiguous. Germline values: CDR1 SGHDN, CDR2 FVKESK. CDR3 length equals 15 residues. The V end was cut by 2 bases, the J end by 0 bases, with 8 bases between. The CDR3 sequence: CASSQLPVSYNEQFF. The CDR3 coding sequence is TGTGCCAGCAGCCAACTACCCGTCTCCTACAATGAGCAGTTCTTC.

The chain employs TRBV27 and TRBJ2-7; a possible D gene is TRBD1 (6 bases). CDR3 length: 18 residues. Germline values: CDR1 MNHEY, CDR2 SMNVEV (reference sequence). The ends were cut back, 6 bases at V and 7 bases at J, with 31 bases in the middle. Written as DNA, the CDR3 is TGTGCCAGCAGGGGGACAAATGCAAACAGTGGACGGGGACGTGAGCAGTACTTC. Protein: CASRGTNANSGRGREQYF.

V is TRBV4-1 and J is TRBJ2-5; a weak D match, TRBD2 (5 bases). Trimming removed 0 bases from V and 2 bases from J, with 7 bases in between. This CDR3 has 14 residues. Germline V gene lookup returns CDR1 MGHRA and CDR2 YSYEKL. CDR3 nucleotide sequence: TGCGCCAGCAGCCAAGAATGGACTCAAGAGACCCAGTACTTC. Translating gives CASSQEWTQETQYF.

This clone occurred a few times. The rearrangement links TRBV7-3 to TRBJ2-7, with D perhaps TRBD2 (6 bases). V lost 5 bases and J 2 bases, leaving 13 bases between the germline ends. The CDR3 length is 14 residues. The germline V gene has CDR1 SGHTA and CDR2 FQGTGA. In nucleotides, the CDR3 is TGTGCCAGCAGCCAGCTTAGCGGACCCTACGAGCAGTACTTC. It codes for CASSQLSGPYEQYF.

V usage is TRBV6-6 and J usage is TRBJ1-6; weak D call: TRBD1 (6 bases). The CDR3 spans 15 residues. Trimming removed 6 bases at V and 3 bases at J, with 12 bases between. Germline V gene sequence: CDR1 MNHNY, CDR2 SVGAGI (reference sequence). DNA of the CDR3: TGTGCCAGCAGACAAGGACAGTACTATAATTCACCCCTCCACTTT. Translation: CASRQGQYYNSPLHF.

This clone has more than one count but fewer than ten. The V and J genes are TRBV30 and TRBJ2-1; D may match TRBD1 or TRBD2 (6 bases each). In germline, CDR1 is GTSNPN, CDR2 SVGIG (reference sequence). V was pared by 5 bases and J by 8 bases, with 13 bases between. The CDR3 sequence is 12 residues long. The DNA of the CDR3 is TGTGCCTGGGCCAGTGGGGGGCATGAGCAGTTCTTC. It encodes CAWASGGHEQFF.

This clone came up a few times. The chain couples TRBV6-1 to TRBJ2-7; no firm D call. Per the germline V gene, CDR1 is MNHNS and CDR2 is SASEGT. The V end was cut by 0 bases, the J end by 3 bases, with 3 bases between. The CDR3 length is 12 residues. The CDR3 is CASSEANYEQYF. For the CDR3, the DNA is TGTGCCAGCAGTGAAGCTAACTACGAGCAGTACTTC.

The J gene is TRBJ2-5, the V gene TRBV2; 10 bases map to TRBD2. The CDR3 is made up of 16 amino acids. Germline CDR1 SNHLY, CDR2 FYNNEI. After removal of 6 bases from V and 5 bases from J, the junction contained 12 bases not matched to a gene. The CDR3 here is CASSISGGNPRETQYF. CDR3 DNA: TGTGCCAGCAGCATTAGCGGGGGGAACCCCCGCGAGACCCAGTACTTC.

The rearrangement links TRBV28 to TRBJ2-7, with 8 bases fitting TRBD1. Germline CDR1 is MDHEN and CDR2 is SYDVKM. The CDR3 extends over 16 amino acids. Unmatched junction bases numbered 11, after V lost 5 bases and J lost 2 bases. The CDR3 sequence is CASSRETGVSTYEQYF. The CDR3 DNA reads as TGTGCCAGCAGTCGAGAGACAGGGGTTTCAACCTACGAGCAGTACTTC.